This T cell receptor (beta chain) was identified during a study of blood T cell repertoires in COVID-19. The protocol was immunoSEQ multiplex PCR, while the TCRdb copy is restricted to in-frame clones and leaves out a portion. The sample includes fewer than 200,000 clones, under 85% of them seen just once. V was cut by 0 bases and J by 0 bases, with 8 bases left in between. Germline V CDR1 and CDR2: KGHSH, LQKENI. CDR3 length: 15 amino acids. The sample taken for sequencing was PBMCs or T cells enriched from blood (not recorded which). V gene TRBV18 combines with J gene TRBJ1-2; the D is unclear. This TCR was recovered from a man between 45 and 60 years old who had recovered from COVID-19. The CDR3 region is CASSPPARTNYGYTF. The CDR3 bases are TGTGCCAGCTCACCACCGGCCAGGACTAACTATGGCTACACCTTC.